Below are 18 T cell receptor beta chains sequenced from a single sample in a study of a mutant IDH1 vaccine in newly diagnosed glioma (dated by TCRdb to about 2021). The time point label here, explained by the study, means: week 35, safety follow-up. Every vaccine dose consisted of 300 ug of a 20-mer mutant IDH1 peptide in Montanide, administered subcutaneously together with topical imiquimod. Libraries were made using the immunoSEQ multiplex PCR assay. The clones in this table, taken by TCRdb from immuneACCESS, are in-frame only. Not every clone is retained; where verified, under half of the shortfall comes from an unresolved V gene, and the cause of the rest is unknown. The sample contains 31,000 or so clones, roughly 75% of them found a single time. Of the sample, around 11% falls within the top ten clones. Antigens for these TCRs are unknown. The sequenced sample was PBMCs, obtained from a glioma patient whose treatment included an IDH1 peptide vaccine. All receptors derive from a woman between 35 and 50 years old with glioma.

V usage is TRBV7-9 and J usage is TRBJ2-1; D is perhaps TRBD2 (6 bases). Germline values: CDR1 SEHNR, CDR2 FQNEAQ (reference sequence). With 4 bases removed from V and 10 bases from J, the gap between germline ends came to 17 bases. This CDR3 comprises 14 residues. CDR3 sequence (DNA): TGTGCCAGCAGCTCAGACCGGACTACCAGCGAGCAGTTCTTC. It translates to CASSSDRTTSEQFF. Full variable domain (rest looked up from reference TRBV7-9 and TRBJ2-1): DTGVSQNPRHKITKRGQNVTFRCDPISEHNRLYWYRQTLGQGPEFLTYFQNEAQLEKSRLLSDRFSAERPKGSFSTLEIQRTEQGDSAMYLCASSSDRTTSEQFFGPGTRLTVL.

V and J are TRBV9 and TRBJ1-1; D is uncertain. The CDR3 length is 13 residues. Between the trimmed V and J ends, which lost 4 bases and 1 base, there was a span of 8 bases. CDR1 SGDLS and CDR2 YYNGEE come from the germline V gene. CDR3 coding DNA: TGTGCCAGCAGCTCAGACTGGAACACTGAAGCTTTCTTT. This gives the protein CASSSDWNTEAFF.

The chain combines TRBV19 with TRBJ1-6, with TRBD1 matching 9 bases. Trimming took 3 bases from V and 9 from J; bases not matched to a gene: 9. Germline loops: CDR1 LNHDA, CDR2 SQIVND (reference sequence). CDR3 size: 16 residues. The CDR3 here is CASSMDWGQGGSPLHF. The CDR3 DNA is TGTGCCAGTAGTATGGATTGGGGACAGGGCGGTTCACCCCTCCACTTT.

The chain employs TRBV30 and TRBJ2-7, with D unclear. This CDR3 contains 12 residues. Deletions cut 2 bases from V and 7 bases from J, with 12 bases between. Per the germline V gene, CDR1 is GTSNPN and CDR2 is SVGIG (reference sequence). CDR3 sequence (DNA): TGTGCCTGGAGTAACGTATATGGTGAGCAGTACTTC. Encoded protein: CAWSNVYGEQYF.

This chain connects TRBV12-5 to TRBJ1-4; no clear D gene. Germline CDR1 is LGHNT and CDR2 is FRNRAP. This CDR3 spans 13 amino acids. V shed 8 bases and J shed 8 bases, with 15 bases lying between them. In DNA form, the CDR3 reads TGTGCTAGTTCTAACCCGGTGGTAGAAAAACTGTTTTTT. This translates into CASSNPVVEKLFF. Based on the CDR3 plus reference TRBV12-5 and TRBJ1-4, the full variable domain is DARVTQTPRHKVTEMGQEVTMRCQPILGHNTVFWYRQTMMQGLELLAYFRNRAPLDDSGMPKDRFSAEMPDATLATLKIQPSEPRDSAVYFCASSNPVVEKLFFGSGTQLSVL.

The rearrangement joins TRBV4-1 to TRBJ1-2; D call uncertain. There are 14 residues in the CDR3. Per the germline V gene, CDR1 is MGHRA and CDR2 is YSYEKL. Trimming stripped 2 bases from V and 2 bases from J, with 9 bases between. Here the CDR3 DNA reads TGCGCCAGCAGCCAACGTCCAGAAAACTATGGCTACACCTTC. Translation gives CASSQRPENYGYTF.

The chain recombines TRBV7-8 with TRBJ1-1, with D perhaps TRBD1 (6 bases). The CDR3 sequence is 13 residues long. Germline values: CDR1 SGHVS, CDR2 FQNEAQ. With 4 bases removed from V and 7 bases from J, the gap between germline ends came to 13 bases. CDR3 amino acids: CASSSIGGGEAFF. The CDR3 region has the DNA TGTGCCAGCAGCTCCATAGGGGGGGGTGAAGCTTTCTTT.

In DNA form, the CDR3 reads TGTGCCAGCAGCTTAGCGTGGACAGGGAATGGAAACACCATATATTTT. Translated: CASSLAWTGNGNTIYF. V gene TRBV7-2 combines with J gene TRBJ1-3, with TRBD1 matching 8 bases. The CDR3 is made up of 16 amino acids. V was pared by 0 bases and J by 3 bases, with 4 bases of the junction left unmatched. Germline V gene data show CDR1 as SGHTA and CDR2 as FQGNSA.

The rearrangement joins TRBV6-6 to TRBJ1-2; TRBD1 is a possible D gene (5 bases). V gave up 8 bases and J gave up 4 bases, with 17 bases separating them. Germline CDR1 reads MNHNY; CDR2 reads SVGAGI (reference sequence). This CDR3 is built from 14 residues. The CDR3 here is CASGGEAVLYGYTF. CDR3 DNA sequence: TGTGCCAGCGGGGGTGAGGCGGTGCTCTATGGCTACACCTTC.

The rearrangement joins TRBV4-3 to TRBJ2-6; tentative D call: TRBD1 (6 bases). CDR1 and CDR2 (germline): LGHNA, YSLEER. V gave up 0 bases and J gave up 5 bases, with 14 bases separating them. This CDR3 comprises 17 residues. CDR3 sequence: CASSQDSAGERANVLTF. The CDR3 coding sequence is TGCGCCAGCAGCCAAGATTCGGCAGGGGAAAGGGCCAACGTCCTGACTTTC.

V and J are TRBV18 and TRBJ2-1, with D perhaps TRBD1 or TRBD2 (5 bases each). Per the germline V gene, CDR1 is KGHSH and CDR2 is LQKENI. The CDR3 is 17 residues long. Trimming took 2 bases from V and 6 from J, leaving 20 bases between them. CDR3 sequence reads: CASSPKYDRGRGNEQFF. The CDR3 DNA reads TGTGCCAGCTCACCAAAATATGATCGGGGCCGAGGCAATGAGCAGTTCTTC.

This chain connects TRBV5-8 to TRBJ1-2; TRBD1 agrees at 9 bases. This CDR3 contains 18 residues. Germline CDR1 is SGHTS and CDR2 is YDEGEE. Trimming cost V 1 base and J 1 base; bases outside gene matches: 11. In DNA, the CDR3 is TGTGCCAGCAGCTTGTTTTCTGGACAGGGGAGGCTTAACTATGGCTACACCTTC. This encodes CASSLFSGQGRLNYGYTF.

This clone was detected only a few times. V is TRBV7-3 and J is TRBJ1-3, with 9 bases fitting TRBD1. From germline, CDR1 is SGHTA and CDR2 FQGTGA. The V gene end was trimmed by 5 bases and the J gene end by 2 bases; junction bases not matched to a gene: 1. The CDR3 runs 14 residues. The CDR3 is CASSRTGAGNTIYF. In DNA, the CDR3 is TGTGCCAGCAGCCGGACAGGGGCTGGAAACACCATATATTTT.

The genes are TRBV7-2 and TRBJ2-7, with 7 bases matching TRBD1. The V gene end was trimmed by 3 bases and the J gene end by 2 bases; junction bases not matched to a gene: 10. Per the germline V gene, CDR1 is SGHTA and CDR2 is FQGNSA. The CDR3 runs 16 residues. The CDR3, as DNA: TGTGCCAGCAGCTTGCGGGCCGGACAGGCGACCTACGAGCAGTACTTC. Its translation: CASSLRAGQATYEQYF.

In its sample, this clone was seen a few times. This chain connects TRBV19 to TRBJ1-6; the D gene is possibly TRBD1 (5 bases). Germline V gene data show CDR1 as LNHDA and CDR2 as SQIVND (reference sequence). The CDR3 runs 11 residues. The ends were cut back, 7 bases at V and 7 bases at J, with 5 bases in the middle. The CDR3 region is CASKGNSPLHF. CDR3 in DNA: TGTGCCAGTAAGGGGAATTCACCCCTCCACTTT.

The V gene is TRBV7-2, the J gene TRBJ1-2; D uncertain. Germline-derived CDR1 and CDR2 are SGHTA and FQGNSA. The CDR3 totals 13 residues. Trimming stripped 5 bases from V and 4 bases from J, with 11 bases between. The CDR3 region is CASSLGQIYGYTF. The DNA of the CDR3 is TGTGCCAGCAGCCTGGGCCAAATCTATGGCTACACCTTC. The entire variable domain, with the rest obtained from reference TRBV7-2 and TRBJ1-2, is as follows: GAGVSQSPSNKVTEKGKDVELRCDPISGHTALYWYRQSLGQGLEFLIYFQGNSAPDKSGLPSDRFSAERTGGSVSTLTIQRTQQEDSAVYLCASSLGQIYGYTFGSGTRLTVV.

The J gene is TRBJ2-5, the V gene TRBV10-1; 9 bases line up with TRBD2. The CDR3 length is 15 residues. With V trimmed by 3 bases and J by 3 bases, 5 bases remained unmatched. Per germline, CDR1 WNHNN and CDR2 SYGVQD (reference sequence). The CDR3 DNA is TGCGCCAGCAGTGAAACCCTAGCGGGGAAAGAGACCCAGTACTTC. Protein product: CASSETLAGKETQYF.

This chain uses TRBV5-3 with TRBJ2-5, with D possibly TRBD1 on 6 matching bases. TRBV5-3 has ORF status, its function being uncertain. Trimming took 4 bases from V and 5 from J, leaving 12 bases between them. The CDR3 is 13 amino acids. CDR3 in amino acids: CARSATRGETQYF. The CDR3 DNA is TGTGCCAGAAGCGCCACTAGGGGGGAGACCCAGTACTTC.